A selection of T cell receptor beta chains follows, all from one sample in a study of long-term antiretroviral therapy in people with HIV. Assay: immunoSEQ multiplex PCR; the TCRdb copy retains only in-frame clones and omits some. The sample lists 30,000 to 40,000 clones, roughly 80% occurring once. The material was unsorted PBMCs, obtained 2 years after starting antiretroviral therapy. These receptors all stem from a woman aged 45-65 years with HIV. Each CDR3 is given with its conserved first and last residue. Each record gives: V gene, D gene, J gene, CDR3 DNA, CDR3 protein. D genes are given only for firm matches.

TRBV11-1	NA	TRBJ2-2	TGTGCCAGCAGCCCGCGTGTAGGGTTAGACACCGGGGAGCTGTTTTTT	CASSPRVGLDTGELFF
TRBV5-1	NA	TRBJ1-5	TGCGCCAGCAGCTTGGTGGGTAATCAGCCCCAGCATTTT	CASSLVGNQPQHF
TRBV6-5	NA	TRBJ2-7	TGTGCCAGCAGTTACGCTAGTGGTTACGAGCAGTACTTC	CASSYASGYEQYF
TRBV5-1	TRBD1	TRBJ1-3	TGCGCCAGCAGCACCGGACAGGGGGCCGGAAACACCATATATTTT	CASSTGQGAGNTIYF
TRBV11-2	NA	TRBJ2-3	TGTGCCAGCAGCTTGGCAGATACGCAGTATTTT	CASSLADTQYF
TRBV21-1	NA	TRBJ1-5	TGTGCCAGGAATTTAAATACAGGGACTATCAGTAGCAATCAGCCCCAGCATTTT	CARNLNTGTISSNQPQHF
TRBV6-1	NA	TRBJ2-2	TGTGCCAGCAGTGAATTGAGAAGCGGGGAGCTGTTTTTT	CASSELRSGELFF
TRBV18	NA	TRBJ1-4	TGTGCCAGCTCACCACCCGGGACCGGAACTAATGAAAAACTGTTTTTT	CASSPPGTGTNEKLFF
TRBV30	NA	TRBJ2-2	TGTGCCTGGAGTGTACGCGGAAGACAAACCGGGGAGCTGTTTTTT	CAWSVRGRQTGELFF
TRBV28	TRBD1	TRBJ2-5	TGTGCCAGCAGCCCAGGGGGATTGTCGGAGACCCAGTACTTC	CASSPGGLSETQYF